What follows are 7 T cell receptor beta chains derived from one specimen sequenced in a study of low-dose radiotherapy and immunotherapy resistance in tumors. Documented time point: after trial treatment. Treatment defined: LDRT plus nivolumab, ipilimumab, low-dose cyclophosphamide and aspirin (RACIN trial). Alpha and beta chains were covered, as first-strand cDNA relied on TRAV- and TRBV-specific primers. Amplification, which lasted around 20 PCR cycles, used a constant-region primer and V-primer adapter to amplify TCRs. TCRdb passed the reads through MiXCR, listing each CDR3 protein once. Of about 60,000 distinct CDR3 sequences in the sample, about 25% are singletons; the top ten hold around 7%. The sample here was PBMCs, taken after low-dose radiotherapy plus immunotherapy. These receptors originate from a male donor with prostate cancer.

About this clonotype: Only one base separates this from a far larger clonotype, so it likely reflects a read error. The V call is TRBV5-1, the J call TRBJ2-1, with D hard to call. This CDR3 is 16 amino acids long. Germline V gene data show CDR1 as SGHRS and CDR2 as YFSETQ. V shed 3 bases and J shed 10 bases, with 23 bases lying between them. The CDR3 DNA follows: TGCGCCAGCAGCTCTGCGGACGGCCAAGGTCCCTACGAGCAGTTCTTC. Encoded protein: CASSSADGQGPYEQFF.

This clonotype is classed as medium-sized. V usage is TRBV2 and J usage is TRBJ2-5; 8 bases are shared with TRBD1. The V gene's germline CDR1 is SNHLY and CDR2 FYNNEI. V was clipped by 6 bases and J by 5 bases; unmatched bases: 5. CDR3 length: 13 amino acids. The CDR3: CASSLTGAETQYF. In DNA form, the CDR3 reads TGTGCCAGCAGCTTGACAGGGGCCGAGACCCAGTACTTC.

This clonotype has more than one count but fewer than ten. It differs at one base from a far larger clone, so likely a read error. This chain connects TRBV20-1 to TRBJ2-1; 9 positions match TRBD2. This CDR3 has 13 residues. From germline, CDR1 is DFQATT and CDR2 SNEGSKA (reference sequence). Trimming took 6 bases from V and 10 from J; bases not matched to a gene: 10. The CDR3 protein is CSALAGRGDEQFF. CDR3 in DNA: TGCAGTGCACTAGCGGGTCGGGGCGACGAGCAGTTCTTC.

This clonotype was seen repeatedly, ten times or more. The chain carries TRBV9 and TRBJ2-3; D is possibly TRBD2 (5 bases). Trimming left V 2 bases short and J 2 bases short, with 12 bases between. Germline loops: CDR1 SGDLS, CDR2 YYNGEE. There are 15 residues in the CDR3. The chain's CDR3 is CASSVTAGTTDTQYF. In DNA, the CDR3 is TGTGCCAGCAGCGTCACGGCGGGTACCACAGATACGCAGTATTTT.

This sequence joins TRBV5-1 and TRBJ2-3; the D gene is possibly TRBD1 (6 bases). The germline CDR1 and CDR2 sequences are SGHRS and YFSETQ. V lost 3 bases and J lost 0, with 20 bases in between. This CDR3 contains 18 residues. CDR3 region: CASSYTAQGTTSTDTQYF. The CDR3 nucleotides are TGCGCCAGCAGCTATACTGCACAGGGCACAACTAGCACAGATACGCAGTATTTT.

This clonotype was detected ten times or more. The CDR3 here is CSVGVGANTDTQYF. CDR3 DNA: TGCAGCGTTGGGGTCGGAGCTAACACAGATACGCAGTATTTT. V usage is TRBV29-1 and J usage is TRBJ2-3; D unclear. Germline V gives CDR1 SQVTM, CDR2 ANQGSEA. V was cut by 4 bases and J by 2 bases, with 13 bases left in between. The CDR3 totals 14 residues.

The chain joins TRBV18 to TRBJ1-3, with 7 bases identical to TRBD1. CDR3 length equals 15 residues. CDR1 is KGHSH and CDR2 is LQKENI in the germline V gene. The trim removed 4 bases at V and 3 bases at J, leaving 6 bases unmatched. DNA of the CDR3: TGTGCCAGCTCACGAAATACAGGGGATGGAAACACCATATATTTT. This codes for CASSRNTGDGNTIYF.